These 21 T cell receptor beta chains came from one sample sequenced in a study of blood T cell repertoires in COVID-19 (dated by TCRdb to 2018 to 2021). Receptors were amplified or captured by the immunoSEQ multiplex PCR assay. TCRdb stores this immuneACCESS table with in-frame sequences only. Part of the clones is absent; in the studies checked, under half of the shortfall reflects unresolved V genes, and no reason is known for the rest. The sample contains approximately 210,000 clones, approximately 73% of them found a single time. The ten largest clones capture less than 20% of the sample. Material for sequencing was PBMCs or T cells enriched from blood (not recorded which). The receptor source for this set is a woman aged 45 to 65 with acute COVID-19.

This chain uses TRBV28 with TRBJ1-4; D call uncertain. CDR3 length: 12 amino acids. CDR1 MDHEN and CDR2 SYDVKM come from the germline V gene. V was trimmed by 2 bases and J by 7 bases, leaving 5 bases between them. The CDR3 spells CASSLRGEKLFF. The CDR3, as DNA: TGTGCCAGCAGTTTACGGGGTGAAAAACTGTTTTTT.

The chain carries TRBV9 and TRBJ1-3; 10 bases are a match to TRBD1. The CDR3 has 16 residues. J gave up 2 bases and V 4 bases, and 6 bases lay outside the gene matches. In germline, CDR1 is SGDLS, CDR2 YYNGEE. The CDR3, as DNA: TGTGCCAGCAGCCCTCGGGGACAGGGGACTGGAAACACCATATATTTT. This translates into CASSPRGQGTGNTIYF.

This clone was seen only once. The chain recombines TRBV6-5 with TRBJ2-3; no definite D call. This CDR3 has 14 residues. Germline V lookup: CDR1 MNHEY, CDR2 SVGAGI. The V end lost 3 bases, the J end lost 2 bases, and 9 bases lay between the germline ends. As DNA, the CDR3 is TGTGCCAGCAGTTATGGGCTTAACACAGATACGCAGTATTTT. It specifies CASSYGLNTDTQYF.

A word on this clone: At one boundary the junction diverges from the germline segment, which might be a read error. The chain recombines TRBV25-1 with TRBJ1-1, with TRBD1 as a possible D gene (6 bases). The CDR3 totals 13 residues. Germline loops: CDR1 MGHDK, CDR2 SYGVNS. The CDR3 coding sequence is TGTGCCAGCAGGGCTCAGGGGAACCCTGAAGCTTTCTTT. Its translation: CASRAQGNPEAFF.

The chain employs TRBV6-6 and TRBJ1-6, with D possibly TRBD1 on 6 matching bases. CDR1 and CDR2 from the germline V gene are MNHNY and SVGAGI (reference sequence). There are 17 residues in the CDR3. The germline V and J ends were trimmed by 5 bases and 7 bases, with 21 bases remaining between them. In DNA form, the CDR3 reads TGTGCCAGCAGTCCCCGACAGGTTCTGACCCTAAATTCACCCCTCCACTTT. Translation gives CASSPRQVLTLNSPLHF.

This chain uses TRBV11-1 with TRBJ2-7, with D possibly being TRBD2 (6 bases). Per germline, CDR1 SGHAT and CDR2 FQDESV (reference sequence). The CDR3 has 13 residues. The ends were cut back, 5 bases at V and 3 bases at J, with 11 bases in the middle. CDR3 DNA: TGTGCCAGCAGCGGCACGGGGGTCTACGAGCAGTACGTC. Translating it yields CASSGTGVYEQYV.

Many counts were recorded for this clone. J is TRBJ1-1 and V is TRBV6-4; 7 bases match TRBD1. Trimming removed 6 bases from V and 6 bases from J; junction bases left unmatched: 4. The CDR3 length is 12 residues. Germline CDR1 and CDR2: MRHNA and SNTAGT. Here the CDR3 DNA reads TGTGCCAGCAGAGGCCAGGGGGCTGAAGCTTTCTTT. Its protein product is CASRGQGAEAFF.

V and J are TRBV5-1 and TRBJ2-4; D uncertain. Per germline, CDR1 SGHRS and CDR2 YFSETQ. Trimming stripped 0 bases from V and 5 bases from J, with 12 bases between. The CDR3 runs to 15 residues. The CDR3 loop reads CASSLENSRQNIQYF. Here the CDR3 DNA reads TGCGCCAGCAGCTTGGAAAACTCCCGCCAAAACATTCAGTACTTC. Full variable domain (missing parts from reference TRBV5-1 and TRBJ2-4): KAGVTQTPRYLIKTRGQQVTLSCSPISGHRSVSWYQQTPGQGLQFLFEYFSETQRNKGNFPGRFSGRQFSNSRSEMNVSTLELGDSALYLCASSLENSRQNIQYFGAGTRLSVL.

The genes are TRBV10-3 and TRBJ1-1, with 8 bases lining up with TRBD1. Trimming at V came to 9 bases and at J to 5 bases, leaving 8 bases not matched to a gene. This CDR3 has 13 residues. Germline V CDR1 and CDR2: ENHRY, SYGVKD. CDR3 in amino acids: CAIGRDRGTEAFF. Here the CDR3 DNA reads TGTGCCATTGGGAGAGACAGGGGTACTGAAGCTTTCTTT.

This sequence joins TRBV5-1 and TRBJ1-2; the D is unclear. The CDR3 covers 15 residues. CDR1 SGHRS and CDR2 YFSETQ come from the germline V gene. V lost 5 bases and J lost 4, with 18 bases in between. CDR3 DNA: TGCGCCAGCAGGGCCTACGTGCAGGCGGGCTATGGCTACACCTTC. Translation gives CASRAYVQAGYGYTF.

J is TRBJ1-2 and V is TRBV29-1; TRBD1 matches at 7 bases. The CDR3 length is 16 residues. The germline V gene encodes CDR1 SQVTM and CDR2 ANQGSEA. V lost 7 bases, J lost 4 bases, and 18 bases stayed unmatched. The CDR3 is CSARKRAGGLGYGYTF. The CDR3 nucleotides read TGCAGCGCCCGAAAGCGGGCAGGGGGTCTAGGCTATGGCTACACCTTC.

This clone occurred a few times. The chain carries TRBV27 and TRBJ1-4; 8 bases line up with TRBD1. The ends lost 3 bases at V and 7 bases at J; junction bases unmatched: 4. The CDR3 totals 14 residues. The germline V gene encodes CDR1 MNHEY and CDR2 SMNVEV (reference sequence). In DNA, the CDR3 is TGTGCCAGCAGTTTTCAGGGGGCTTTTGAAAAACTGTTTTTT. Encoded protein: CASSFQGAFEKLFF.

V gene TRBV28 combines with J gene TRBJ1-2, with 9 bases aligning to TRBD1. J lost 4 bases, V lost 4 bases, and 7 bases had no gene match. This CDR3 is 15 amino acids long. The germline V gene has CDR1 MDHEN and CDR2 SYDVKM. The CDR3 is CASSSPGQGFYGYTF. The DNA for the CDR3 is TGTGCCAGCAGTTCACCGGGACAGGGTTTCTATGGCTACACCTTC.

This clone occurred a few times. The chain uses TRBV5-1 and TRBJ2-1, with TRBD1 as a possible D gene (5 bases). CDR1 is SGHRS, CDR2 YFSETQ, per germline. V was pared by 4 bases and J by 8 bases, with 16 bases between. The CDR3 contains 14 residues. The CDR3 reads CASSLRAGPDEQFF. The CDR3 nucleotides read TGCGCCAGCAGCCTAAGGGCAGGGCCTGATGAGCAGTTCTTC.

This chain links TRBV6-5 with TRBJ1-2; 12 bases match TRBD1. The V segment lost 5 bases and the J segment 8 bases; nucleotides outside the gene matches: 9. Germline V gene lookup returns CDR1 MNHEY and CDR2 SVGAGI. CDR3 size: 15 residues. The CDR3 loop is CASSPPGQGARGYTF. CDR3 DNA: TGTGCCAGCAGTCCTCCGGGACAGGGGGCGCGGGGCTACACCTTC.

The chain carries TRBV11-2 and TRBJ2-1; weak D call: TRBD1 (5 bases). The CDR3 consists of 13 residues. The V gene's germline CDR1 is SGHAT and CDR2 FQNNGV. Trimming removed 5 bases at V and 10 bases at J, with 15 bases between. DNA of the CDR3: TGTGCCAGCAGCCTTCCCGTTGGGGCAGAGCAGTTCTTC. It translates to CASSLPVGAEQFF.

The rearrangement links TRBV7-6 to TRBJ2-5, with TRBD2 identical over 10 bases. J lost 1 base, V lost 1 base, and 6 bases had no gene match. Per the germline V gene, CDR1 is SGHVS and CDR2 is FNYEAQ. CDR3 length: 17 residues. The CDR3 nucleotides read TGTGCCAGCAGCTTAGGCCTAGCGGGGGACGTCCAAGAGACCCAGTACTTC. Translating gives CASSLGLAGDVQETQYF.

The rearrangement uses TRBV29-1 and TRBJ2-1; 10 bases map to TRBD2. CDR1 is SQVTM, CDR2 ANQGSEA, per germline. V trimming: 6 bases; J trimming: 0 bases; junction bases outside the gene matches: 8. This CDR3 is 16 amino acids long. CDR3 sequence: CSVGRLAGASYNEQFF. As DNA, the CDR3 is TGCAGCGTGGGGCGGCTAGCGGGGGCCTCCTACAATGAGCAGTTCTTC.

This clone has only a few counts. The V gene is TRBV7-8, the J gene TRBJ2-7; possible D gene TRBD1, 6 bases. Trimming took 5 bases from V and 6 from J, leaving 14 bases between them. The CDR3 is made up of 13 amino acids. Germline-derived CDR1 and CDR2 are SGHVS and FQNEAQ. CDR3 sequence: CASSTNRVAEQYV. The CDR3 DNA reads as TGTGCCAGCAGCACAAACAGGGTGGCCGAGCAGTACGTC.

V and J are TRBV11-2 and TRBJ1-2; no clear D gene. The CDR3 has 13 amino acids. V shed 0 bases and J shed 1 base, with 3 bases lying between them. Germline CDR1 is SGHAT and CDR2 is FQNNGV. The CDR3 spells CASSLDYNYGYTF. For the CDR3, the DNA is TGTGCCAGCAGCTTAGATTATAACTATGGCTACACCTTC. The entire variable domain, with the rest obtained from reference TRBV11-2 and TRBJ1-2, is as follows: EAGVAQSPRYKIIEKRQSVAFWCNPISGHATLYWYQQILGQGPKLLIQFQNNGVVDDSQLPKDRFSAERLKGVDSTLKIQPAKLEDSAVYLCASSLDYNYGYTFGSGTRLTVV.

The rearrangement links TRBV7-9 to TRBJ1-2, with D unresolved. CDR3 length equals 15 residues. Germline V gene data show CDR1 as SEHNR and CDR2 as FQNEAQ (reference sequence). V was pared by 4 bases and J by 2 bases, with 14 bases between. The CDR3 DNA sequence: TGTGCCAGCAGCTATAACAGAGCCCTAAACTATGGCTACACCTTC. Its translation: CASSYNRALNYGYTF.